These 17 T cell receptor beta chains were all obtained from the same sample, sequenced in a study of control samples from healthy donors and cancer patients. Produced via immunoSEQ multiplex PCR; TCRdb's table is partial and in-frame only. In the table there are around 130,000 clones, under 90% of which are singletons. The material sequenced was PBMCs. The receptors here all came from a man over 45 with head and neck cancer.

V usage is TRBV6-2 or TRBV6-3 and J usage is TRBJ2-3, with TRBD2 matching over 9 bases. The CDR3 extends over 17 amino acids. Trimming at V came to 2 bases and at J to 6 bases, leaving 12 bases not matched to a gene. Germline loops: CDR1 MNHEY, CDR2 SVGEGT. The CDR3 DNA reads TGTGCCAGCAGTTACATCCGGGCTAGCGGGACGGGGGATACGCAGTATTTT. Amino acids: CASSYIRASGTGDTQYF.

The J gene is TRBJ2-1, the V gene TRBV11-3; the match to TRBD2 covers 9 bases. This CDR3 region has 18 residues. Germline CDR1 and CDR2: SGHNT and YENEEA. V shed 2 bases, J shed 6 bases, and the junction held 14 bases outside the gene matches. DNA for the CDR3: TGTGCCAGCAGCTTATCGCGCGGGGGGGCCCCTGGGGCCAATGAGCAGTTCTTC. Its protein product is CASSLSRGGAPGANEQFF. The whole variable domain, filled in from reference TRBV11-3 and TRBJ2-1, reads EAGVVQSPRYKIIEKKQPVAFWCNPISGHNTLYWYLQNLGQGPELLIRYENEEAVDDSQLPKDRFSAERLKGVDSTLKIQPAELGDSAVYLCASSLSRGGAPGANEQFFGPGTRLTVL.

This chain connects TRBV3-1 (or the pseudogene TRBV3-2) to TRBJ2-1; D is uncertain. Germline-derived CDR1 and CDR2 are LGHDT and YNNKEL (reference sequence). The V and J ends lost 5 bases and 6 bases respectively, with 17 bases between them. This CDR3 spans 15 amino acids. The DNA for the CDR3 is TGTGCCAGCAGCTCGGGCAGAGGCATTCGCAATGAGCAGTTCTTC. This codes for CASSSGRGIRNEQFF.

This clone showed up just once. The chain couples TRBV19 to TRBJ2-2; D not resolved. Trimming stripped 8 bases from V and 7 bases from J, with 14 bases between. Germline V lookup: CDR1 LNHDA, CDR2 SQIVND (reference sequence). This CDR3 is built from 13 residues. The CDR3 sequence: CASSTGVRGELFF. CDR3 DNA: TGTGCCAGTTCCACTGGTGTTCGCGGGGAGCTGTTTTTT.

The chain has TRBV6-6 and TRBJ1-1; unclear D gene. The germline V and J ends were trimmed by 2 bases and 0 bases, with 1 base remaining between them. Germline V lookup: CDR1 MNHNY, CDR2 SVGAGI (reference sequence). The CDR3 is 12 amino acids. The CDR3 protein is CASSYMNTEAFF. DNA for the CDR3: TGTGCCAGCAGTTACATGAACACTGAAGCTTTCTTT.

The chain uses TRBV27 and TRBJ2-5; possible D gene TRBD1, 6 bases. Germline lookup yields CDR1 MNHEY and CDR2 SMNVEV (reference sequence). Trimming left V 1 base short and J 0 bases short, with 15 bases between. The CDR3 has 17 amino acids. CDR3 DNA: TGTGCCAGCAGTTTATATGCTTATACAGGGTACCAAGAGACCCAGTACTTC. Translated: CASSLYAYTGYQETQYF.

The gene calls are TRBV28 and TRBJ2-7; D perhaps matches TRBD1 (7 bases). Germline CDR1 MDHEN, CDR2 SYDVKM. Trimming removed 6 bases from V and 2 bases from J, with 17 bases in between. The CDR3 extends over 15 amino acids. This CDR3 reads CASSRRGTVTYEQYF. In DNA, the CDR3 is TGTGCCAGCAGCCGTCGGGGGACAGTTACCTACGAGCAGTACTTC.

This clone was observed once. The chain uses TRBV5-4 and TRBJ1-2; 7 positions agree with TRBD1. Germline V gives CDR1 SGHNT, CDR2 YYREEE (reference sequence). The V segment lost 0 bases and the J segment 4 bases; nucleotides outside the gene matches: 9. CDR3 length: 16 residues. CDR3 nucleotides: TGTGCCAGCAGCTTGGACTATCGAACAGGGGCCTATGGCTACACCTTC. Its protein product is CASSLDYRTGAYGYTF.

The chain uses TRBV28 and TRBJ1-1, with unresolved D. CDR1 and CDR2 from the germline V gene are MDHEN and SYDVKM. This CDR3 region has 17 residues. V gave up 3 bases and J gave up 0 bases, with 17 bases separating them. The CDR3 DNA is TGTGCCAGCAGTTTGAAGTCCCATGGTGGAATGAACACTGAAGCTTTCTTT. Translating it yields CASSLKSHGGMNTEAFF.

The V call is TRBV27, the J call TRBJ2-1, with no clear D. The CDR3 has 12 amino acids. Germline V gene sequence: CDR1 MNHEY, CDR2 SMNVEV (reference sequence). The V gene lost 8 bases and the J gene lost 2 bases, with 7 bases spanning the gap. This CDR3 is CASGSPYNEQFF. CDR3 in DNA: TGTGCCAGCGGTTCTCCCTACAATGAGCAGTTCTTC.

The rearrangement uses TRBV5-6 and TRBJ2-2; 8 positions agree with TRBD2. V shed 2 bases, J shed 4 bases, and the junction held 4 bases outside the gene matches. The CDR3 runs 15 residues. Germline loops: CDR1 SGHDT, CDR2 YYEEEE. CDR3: CASSLGGRFTGELFF. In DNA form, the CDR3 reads TGTGCCAGCAGCTTAGGCGGGAGGTTCACCGGGGAGCTGTTTTTT.

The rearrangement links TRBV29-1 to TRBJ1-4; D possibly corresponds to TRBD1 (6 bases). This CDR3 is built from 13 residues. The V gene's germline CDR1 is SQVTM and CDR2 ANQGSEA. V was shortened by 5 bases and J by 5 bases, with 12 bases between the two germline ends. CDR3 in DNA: TGCAGCGTTAACAGGGCATCAAATGAAAAACTGTTTTTT. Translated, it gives CSVNRASNEKLFF.

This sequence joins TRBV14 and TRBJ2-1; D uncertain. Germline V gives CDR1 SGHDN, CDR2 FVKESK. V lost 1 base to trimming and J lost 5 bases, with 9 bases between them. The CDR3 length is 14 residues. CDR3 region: CASSQVSGHNEQFF. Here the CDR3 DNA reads TGTGCCAGCAGCCAAGTGAGTGGCCACAATGAGCAGTTCTTC.

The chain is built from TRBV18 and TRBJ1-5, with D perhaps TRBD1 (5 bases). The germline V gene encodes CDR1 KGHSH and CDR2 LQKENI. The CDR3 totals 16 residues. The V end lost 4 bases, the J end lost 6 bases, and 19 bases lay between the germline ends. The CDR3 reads CASSLFAQGEPQPQHF. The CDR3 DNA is TGTGCCAGCTCACTGTTCGCCCAGGGAGAACCTCAGCCCCAGCATTTT.

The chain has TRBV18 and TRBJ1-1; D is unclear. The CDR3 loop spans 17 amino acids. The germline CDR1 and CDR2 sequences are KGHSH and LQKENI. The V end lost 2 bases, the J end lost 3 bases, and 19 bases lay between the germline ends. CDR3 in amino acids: CASSPRQVGGGDTEAFF. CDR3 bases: TGTGCCAGCTCACCAAGGCAGGTTGGAGGAGGCGACACTGAAGCTTTCTTT.

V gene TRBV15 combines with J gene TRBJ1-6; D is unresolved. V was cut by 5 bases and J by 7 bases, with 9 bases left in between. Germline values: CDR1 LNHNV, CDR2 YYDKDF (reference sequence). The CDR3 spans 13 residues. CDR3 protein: CATSPLTNSPLHF. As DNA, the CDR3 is TGTGCCACCAGCCCCCTTACGAATTCACCCCTCCACTTT.

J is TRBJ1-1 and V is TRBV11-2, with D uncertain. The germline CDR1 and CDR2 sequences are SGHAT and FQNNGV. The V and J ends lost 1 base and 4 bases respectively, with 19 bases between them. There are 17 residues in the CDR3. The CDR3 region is CASSLAGFVGLGTEAFF. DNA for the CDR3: TGTGCCAGCAGCTTAGCCGGTTTCGTCGGGCTGGGCACTGAAGCTTTCTTT.